This TCR beta chain was captured by sequencing in a study of CD8 T cells in acute hepatitis C reinfection. Using immunoSEQ multiplex PCR, the repertoire was profiled, and TCRdb retains in-frame clones only, with some absent. The data show 38,000 or so clones, with 85% to 90% seen just once and more than 0.4% held by the top ten. Time point here: naive CD8 control sorted from an acute-time-point sample. V shed 4 bases and J 4 bases; nucleotides not matched to a gene: 3. The CDR3 is 15 amino acids. Germline CDR1 is SGHRS and CDR2 is YFSETQ. The chain employs TRBV5-1 and TRBJ2-1; TRBD2 aligns across 12 bases. The sample consisted of naive CD8+ T cells from PBMCs. The sequence came from a man aged 25 to 40 with chronic hepatitis C. CDR3 sequence reads: CASSPGTSGYNEQFF. Written as DNA, the CDR3 is TGCGCCAGCAGCCCCGGGACTAGCGGGTACAATGAGCAGTTCTTC.